This T cell receptor (beta chain) was identified in a study of blood T cell repertoires in COVID-19. V gave up 4 bases and J gave up 5 bases; unmatched junction bases: 7. The CDR3 is 14 residues long. CDR1 SGHRS and CDR2 YFSETQ come from the germline V gene. Sequenced by immunoSEQ multiplex PCR; TCRdb stores in-frame clones only, minus some. The sample lists around 310,000 clones, 80% to 90% occurring once. The sequencing sample was made of PBMCs or T cells enriched from blood (not recorded which). The V gene is TRBV5-1, the J gene TRBJ2-7; TRBD1 matches at 9 bases. This receptor was taken from a man aged 25 to 40 who had recovered from COVID-19. The CDR3 loop reads CASSRTGTGNEQYF. In DNA, the CDR3 is TGCGCCAGCAGCCGAACCGGGACAGGGAACGAGCAGTACTTC.